The 32 T cell receptor beta chains in this list originate from one sample, sequenced in a study of OX40 agonist ivuxolimab in advanced cancers. The library was produced with the immunoSEQ multiplex PCR assay. TCRdb provides this immuneACCESS table in a form limited to in-frame rearrangements. Some clones are lacking; in checked studies, under half of them reflect an unresolved V gene, and why the rest are absent is not known. This sample holds roughly 110,000 clones; around 93% were observed only once. In total, the top ten clones hold approximately 1.2% of the sample. Sequenced here: CD4+ or CD8+ T cells sorted from blood, sampled in a trial of the OX40 agonist ivuxolimab. The receptor source for this set is an adult with an advanced solid tumor such as melanoma, head and neck, liver or kidney cancer.

In this sample, this clone turned up once. The gene calls are TRBV28 and TRBJ2-1; a possible D gene is TRBD1 (5 bases). The length of the CDR3 is 14 residues. V lost 3 bases and J 5 bases, leaving 11 bases between the germline ends. Germline CDR1 MDHEN, CDR2 SYDVKM. CDR3 residues: CASSLPSGNNEQFF. The DNA for the CDR3 is TGTGCCAGCAGTTTGCCCTCAGGGAACAATGAGCAGTTCTTC.

V is TRBV19 and J is TRBJ1-1; D gene ambiguous. The CDR3 spans 12 residues. V gave up 5 bases and J gave up 4 bases, with 8 bases separating them. The germline V gene has CDR1 LNHDA and CDR2 SQIVND (reference sequence). The CDR3 DNA is TGTGCCAGTAGTCACTCGGTCACTGAAGCTTTCTTT. This gives the protein CASSHSVTEAFF.

The J gene is TRBJ2-2, the V gene TRBV5-6; the match to TRBD2 covers 11 bases. There are 16 residues in the CDR3. After removal of 3 bases from V and 0 bases from J, the junction contained 1 base not matched to a gene. Germline V lookup: CDR1 SGHDT, CDR2 YYEEEE. This chain's CDR3 is CASSWGLAANTGELFF. The CDR3 bases are TGTGCCAGCAGCTGGGGACTAGCGGCGAACACCGGGGAGCTGTTTTTT.

This chain uses TRBV2 with TRBJ2-1; 8 bases fit TRBD2. CDR3 length equals 15 residues. Unmatched junction bases numbered 9, after V lost 2 bases and J lost 9 bases. CDR1 is SNHLY and CDR2 is FYNNEI in the germline V gene. CDR3 in amino acids: CASSERTGGPTEQFF. The CDR3 DNA sequence: TGTGCCAGCAGTGAACGAACGGGAGGGCCTACTGAGCAGTTCTTC.

V is TRBV19 and J is TRBJ1-1; D unclear. Trimming stripped 2 bases from V and 0 bases from J, with 4 bases between. This CDR3 is built from 13 residues. Germline CDR1 and CDR2: LNHDA and SQIVND (reference sequence). The CDR3 loop is CASSINLNTEAFF. The CDR3 bases are TGTGCCAGTAGTATAAACTTGAACACTGAAGCTTTCTTT.

The genes are TRBV6-1 and TRBJ1-5, with 8 bases matching TRBD1. This CDR3 is 15 amino acids long. J lost 6 bases, V lost 6 bases, and 10 bases had no gene match. Looked up from germline, CDR1 is MNHNS and CDR2 is SASEGT. CDR3 region: CASRGQGGSSQPQHF. CDR3 coding DNA: TGTGCCAGCAGAGGACAGGGAGGAAGTTCTCAGCCCCAGCATTTT.

This sequence joins TRBV7-9 and TRBJ2-7; 13 bases map to TRBD2. The germline CDR1 and CDR2 sequences are SEHNR and FQNEAQ (reference sequence). Germline trimming cut 11 bases from V and 5 bases from J; bases unmatched to any gene: 9. This CDR3 has 14 residues. CDR3 sequence: CAFSRTSGSHEQYF. The CDR3 DNA reads TGTGCCTTCTCGCGGACTAGCGGGAGCCACGAGCAGTACTTC.

CDR3 in amino acids: CSVSPQGAVDYGYTF. In DNA, the CDR3 is TGCAGCGTTTCCCCACAGGGGGCTGTCGACTATGGCTACACCTTC. The V and J genes are TRBV29-1 and TRBJ1-2, with 9 bases identical to TRBD1. The germline CDR1 and CDR2 sequences are SQVTM and ANQGSEA. The CDR3 is made up of 15 amino acids. V lost 5 bases and J lost 3; bases outside the gene matches: 10.

The gene calls are TRBV5-1 and TRBJ1-2; 8 nucleotides line up with TRBD1. With 0 bases clipped from V and 5 bases from J, the junction kept 0 bases outside the gene matches. CDR3 size: 13 residues. CDR1 is SGHRS and CDR2 is YFSETQ in the germline V gene. CDR3 protein: CASSLDRGYGYTF. In nucleotides, the CDR3 is TGCGCCAGCAGCTTGGACAGGGGGTATGGCTACACCTTC.

The genes are TRBV2 and TRBJ1-3; D might be TRBD1 (6 bases). The V gene lost 2 bases and the J gene lost 8 bases, with 19 bases spanning the gap. The CDR3 runs to 16 residues. CDR1 is SNHLY, CDR2 FYNNEI, per germline. The CDR3 DNA reads TGTGCCAGCAGTGAAAAGGAGTACAGGGTAGAATACACCATATATTTT. Residues: CASSEKEYRVEYTIYF.

V gene TRBV10-1 combines with J gene TRBJ2-5; 8 nucleotides line up with TRBD2. The V gene's germline CDR1 is WNHNN and CDR2 SYGVQD (reference sequence). The CDR3 sequence is 15 residues long. The J segment lost 2 bases and the V segment lost 5 bases, leaving 7 bases of the junction unmatched. The CDR3 nucleotides read TGCGCCAGCAGTAACAGCGGGAGCGGGCAAGAGACCCAGTACTTC. Translation gives CASSNSGSGQETQYF.

Only a few counts were recorded for this clone. This rearrangement joins TRBV9 to TRBJ1-1; D ambiguous. Germline V gene lookup returns CDR1 SGDLS and CDR2 YYNGEE. Trimming shortened V by 4 bases and J by 1 base, and 5 bases separated the two germline ends. This CDR3 region has 12 residues. CDR3 region: CASSPGNTEAFF. The CDR3 bases are TGTGCCAGCAGCCCAGGGAACACTGAAGCTTTCTTT.

The CDR3 here is CASSRAYLGNQPQHF. The CDR3 DNA reads as TGTGCCAGCAGTCGGGCCTACTTGGGCAATCAGCCCCAGCATTTT. The chain combines TRBV7-8 with TRBJ1-5; D is undetermined. Germline V gives CDR1 SGHVS, CDR2 FQNEAQ. Trimming took off 6 bases at V and 2 bases at J, with 14 bases between the two ends. CDR3 length: 15 amino acids. The full variable domain, its missing parts supplied by reference TRBV7-8 and TRBJ1-5, is GAGVSQSPRYKVAKRGQDVALRCDPISGHVSLFWYQQALGQGPEFLTYFQNEAQLDKSGLPSDRFFAERPEGSVSTLKIQRTQQEDSAVYLCASSRAYLGNQPQHFGDGTRLSIL.

The chain carries TRBV28 and TRBJ2-7; no clear D. Germline values: CDR1 MDHEN, CDR2 SYDVKM. This CDR3 is 15 amino acids long. Trimming left V 4 bases short and J 2 bases short, with 15 bases between. In DNA, the CDR3 is TGTGCCAGCAGTTCTGGGAAAAAGAAAGCCTACGAGCAGTACTTC. Its translation: CASSSGKKKAYEQYF.

V usage is TRBV18 and J usage is TRBJ1-5; no clear D gene. Per the germline V gene, CDR1 is KGHSH and CDR2 is LQKENI. This CDR3 is 15 amino acids long. V dropped 4 bases and J dropped 0 bases, with 10 bases sitting between them. CDR3 residues: CASSLALDSNQPQHF. CDR3 sequence (DNA): TGTGCCAGCTCACTGGCGCTCGATAGCAATCAGCCCCAGCATTTT.

This clone occurred a few times. V gene TRBV28 combines with J gene TRBJ2-5; no firm D call. Trimming stripped 0 bases from V and 3 bases from J, with 8 bases between. The V gene's germline CDR1 is MDHEN and CDR2 SYDVKM. The CDR3 is 14 amino acids. The CDR3 nucleotides are TGTGCCAGCAGTTTATGGGTAGGAGAAGAGACCCAGTACTTC. Its translation is CASSLWVGEETQYF.

The chain uses TRBV7-2 and TRBJ1-1; D remains ambiguous. Germline values: CDR1 SGHTA, CDR2 FQGNSA. Deletions cut 6 bases from V and 5 bases from J, with 13 bases between. The CDR3 consists of 13 residues. CDR3 region: CASRVGSWTEAFF. CDR3 coding DNA: TGTGCCAGCAGAGTCGGCAGTTGGACTGAAGCTTTCTTT.

The gene calls are TRBV18 and TRBJ1-5; TRBD1 matches at 11 bases. The CDR3 extends over 15 amino acids. CDR1 and CDR2 from the germline V gene are KGHSH and LQKENI. The junction had 3 bases not matched to a gene; V was cut back by 4 bases and J by 4 bases. The CDR3 DNA follows: TGTGCCAGCTCACTGGACAGGGGGCTTAATCAGCCCCAGCATTTT. Its translation: CASSLDRGLNQPQHF.

V is TRBV10-1 and J is TRBJ1-3, with D uncertain. The V end was cut by 5 bases, the J end by 3 bases, with 11 bases between. The CDR3 length is 14 residues. Germline V gene sequence: CDR1 WNHNN, CDR2 SYGVQD (reference sequence). Here the CDR3 DNA reads TGCGCCAGCAGTCAAGAAGGCCTTGGAAACACCATATATTTT. Its protein is CASSQEGLGNTIYF.

This clone was recorded only once. The chain combines TRBV28 with TRBJ1-1; D call uncertain. V shed 3 bases and J shed 3 bases, with 8 bases lying between them. Per germline, CDR1 MDHEN and CDR2 SYDVKM. The CDR3 runs to 13 residues. The CDR3 nucleotides read TGTGCCAGCAGTTTCACAGTCTACACTGAAGCTTTCTTT. Its translation is CASSFTVYTEAFF.

This clone was recorded once. V gene TRBV7-9 combines with J gene TRBJ1-5; D is unclear. The CDR3 runs to 13 residues. Germline V gives CDR1 SEHNR, CDR2 FQNEAQ (reference sequence). The ends were cut back, 1 base at V and 5 bases at J, with 6 bases in the middle. The CDR3 is CASSLEDDQPQHF. CDR3 in DNA: TGTGCCAGCAGCTTAGAAGACGATCAGCCCCAGCATTTT. Filled out from reference TRBV7-9 and TRBJ1-5, the complete variable domain reads DTGVSQNPRHKITKRGQNVTFRCDPISEHNRLYWYRQTLGQGPEFLTYFQNEAQLEKSRLLSDRFSAERPKGSFSTLEIQRTEQGDSAMYLCASSLEDDQPQHFGDGTRLSIL.

The chain couples TRBV27 to TRBJ2-7; either TRBD1 or TRBD2 may supply D (5 bases each). Trimming removed 3 bases at V and 2 bases at J, with 11 bases between. Germline loops: CDR1 MNHEY, CDR2 SMNVEV (reference sequence). The CDR3 spans 14 residues. The CDR3 DNA is TGTGCCAGCAGTTTCTCCGGGGACCCCTACGAGCAGTACTTC. This sequence encodes CASSFSGDPYEQYF.

The gene calls are TRBV7-2 and TRBJ2-1; D call uncertain. Trimming cost V 5 bases and J 6 bases, with 20 bases left between them. This CDR3 has 16 residues. The germline V gene has CDR1 SGHTA and CDR2 FQGNSA. The CDR3: CASSTMTSEPINEQFF. The CDR3 DNA reads TGTGCCAGCAGCACCATGACCAGCGAGCCTATCAATGAGCAGTTCTTC.

Notes on this clone: The junction does not match germline at one end; this may be a read error. The rearrangement uses TRBV6-1 and TRBJ1-5, with no clear D. Germline V gives CDR1 MNHNS, CDR2 SASEGT. The CDR3 is made up of 17 amino acids. CDR3 residues: CAGSEGITSYSNQPQHF. Written as DNA, the CDR3 is TGTGCCGGCAGTGAAGGAATAACTTCGTATAGCAATCAGCCCCAGCATTTT.

The chain has TRBV5-4 and TRBJ1-2; D unclear. Per germline, CDR1 SGHNT and CDR2 YYREEE (reference sequence). This CDR3 comprises 17 residues. The ends were cut back, 7 bases at V and 2 bases at J, with 24 bases in the middle. CDR3 DNA: TGTGCCAGCTCCCCCTTTATTTCGGGCACCGGGAACTATGGCTACACCTTC. Residues: CASSPFISGTGNYGYTF. The full variable domain, completed using reference TRBV5-4 and TRBJ1-2, is ETGVTQSPTHLIKTRGQQVTLRCSSQSGHNTVSWYQQALGQGPQFIFQYYREEENGRGNFPPRFSGLQFPNYSSELNVNALELDDSALYLCASSPFISGTGNYGYTFGSGTRLTVV.

The V gene is TRBV21-1, the J gene TRBJ1-1. TRBV21-1 is annotated as a pseudogene. There are 19 residues in the CDR3. CDR3 protein: CASSKLPPRGGGLNTEAFF. The CDR3 nucleotides are TGTGCCAGCAGCAAGCTTCCACCTCGAGGAGGAGGGCTGAACACTGAAGCTTTCTTT.

The CDR3 DNA sequence: TGTGCCAGTAGTGCGATGGGTGGAAACACCATATATTTT. Amino acids: CASSAMGGNTIYF. The chain carries TRBV19 and TRBJ1-3; D is ambiguous. The CDR3 loop spans 13 amino acids. The V end was cut by 5 bases, the J end by 3 bases, with 8 bases between. Germline V lookup: CDR1 LNHDA, CDR2 SQIVND (reference sequence).

The rearrangement joins TRBV4-1 to TRBJ1-4; D ambiguous. Trimming took 1 base from V and 13 from J, leaving 13 bases between them. CDR3 length equals 13 residues. Germline CDR1 and CDR2: MGHRA and YSYEKL. DNA of the CDR3: TGCGCCAGCAGCCAAGGGCAGTATTATGGACTGTTTTTT. Translation: CASSQGQYYGLFF.

V and J are TRBV28 and TRBJ1-2; TRBD1 matches 7 bases. The germline V gene encodes CDR1 MDHEN and CDR2 SYDVKM. J gave up 7 bases and V 4 bases, and 9 bases lay outside the gene matches. This CDR3 contains 14 residues. CDR3 residues: CASSSSGGPGGYTF. The CDR3 nucleotides are TGTGCCAGCAGTTCCTCAGGGGGACCTGGTGGCTACACCTTC.

V usage is TRBV11-2 and J usage is TRBJ2-5, with unresolved D. Trimming took off 7 bases at V and 5 bases at J, with 17 bases between the two ends. Germline V lookup: CDR1 SGHAT, CDR2 FQNNGV. CDR3 size: 14 residues. CDR3 region: CASTQTNFLETQYF. Here the CDR3 DNA reads TGTGCCAGCACCCAGACAAATTTCTTGGAGACCCAGTACTTC.

The rearrangement uses TRBV7-2 and TRBJ1-2, with D uncertain. Germline V gives CDR1 SGHTA, CDR2 FQGNSA. Deletions cut 0 bases from V and 1 base from J, with 12 bases between. There are 16 residues in the CDR3. For the CDR3, the DNA is TGTGCCAGCAGCTTAGCGGTGACACCTTTTAACTATGGCTACACCTTC. As protein: CASSLAVTPFNYGYTF. Filled out from reference TRBV7-2 and TRBJ1-2, the complete variable domain reads GAGVSQSPSNKVTEKGKDVELRCDPISGHTALYWYRQSLGQGLEFLIYFQGNSAPDKSGLPSDRFSAERTGGSVSTLTIQRTQQEDSAVYLCASSLAVTPFNYGYTFGSGTRLTVV.

The chain links TRBV9 to TRBJ2-2; 8 bases line up with TRBD1. Per the germline V gene, CDR1 is SGDLS and CDR2 is YYNGEE. The V segment lost 2 bases and the J segment 7 bases; nucleotides outside the gene matches: 4. The CDR3 is 14 residues long. CDR3 protein: CASSVAGGSGELFF. CDR3 bases: TGTGCCAGCAGCGTCGCAGGGGGCAGCGGGGAGCTGTTTTTT.